What follows are 24 T cell receptor beta chains derived from one specimen sequenced in a study of shared clonotypes between healthy human individuals (dated by TCRdb to about 2020). The receptor library was made with the immunoSEQ multiplex PCR assay. Imported from immuneACCESS, the table was reduced by TCRdb to in-frame sequences with V and J called. These copies leave out some clones; in studies compared against another copy, an unresolved V gene accounts for under half, and the cause of the remainder is not known. Recorded for this sample are more than 2,000,000 clones; more than 90% of them occurred a single time. The ten most abundant clones make up roughly 0.15% of the sample. The sample consisted of naive CD4+ T cells sorted from blood. This sample's cell subset or site label indicates: CD45RA+ positively selected. Source of these receptors: a man younger than 35 in good health.

The chain links TRBV5-1 to TRBJ2-3; 13 bases are shared with TRBD2. Germline V gene lookup returns CDR1 SGHRS and CDR2 YFSETQ. This CDR3 region has 16 residues. The J segment lost 5 bases and the V segment lost 2 bases, leaving 5 bases of the junction unmatched. CDR3 region: CASSFSGLAGVDTQYF. Here the CDR3 DNA reads TGCGCCAGCAGCTTTTCAGGACTAGCGGGAGTAGATACGCAGTATTTT.

There are a few counts of this clone. This chain connects TRBV30 to TRBJ1-5; D is unclear. This CDR3 comprises 14 residues. With 5 bases removed from V and 0 bases from J, the gap between germline ends came to 11 bases. Germline V gene data show CDR1 as GTSNPN and CDR2 as SVGIG (reference sequence). CDR3 sequence reads: CAWDGGDSNQPQHF. The CDR3 nucleotides are TGTGCCTGGGACGGCGGGGATAGCAATCAGCCCCAGCATTTT.

The chain recombines TRBV7-2 with TRBJ2-5, with D possibly being TRBD2 (7 bases). The CDR3 consists of 15 residues. CDR1 is SGHTA, CDR2 FQGNSA, per germline. V lost 6 bases to trimming and J lost 4 bases, with 18 bases between them. In DNA, the CDR3 is TGTGCCAGCAGTCGGCCGGGGGGCCATGGAGAGACCCAGTACTTC. Translation gives CASSRPGGHGETQYF.

Only one count was recorded for this clone. Other DNA sequences in this specimen translate into the identical CDR3. The chain couples TRBV2 to TRBJ2-5; 8 nucleotides agree with TRBD2. J lost 5 bases, V lost 4 bases, and 3 bases had no gene match. Germline CDR1 SNHLY, CDR2 FYNNEI. The CDR3 length is 13 residues. The CDR3 loop is CASSGGLGETQYF. The CDR3, as DNA: TGTGCCAGCAGTGGGGGACTAGGGGAGACCCAGTACTTC.

The table lists this clone with a few counts. The genes are TRBV6-5 and TRBJ2-2; 7 bases are shared with TRBD2. CDR3 length: 15 residues. Germline CDR1 reads MNHEY; CDR2 reads SVGAGI. With V trimmed by 7 bases and J by 6 bases, 11 bases remained unmatched. This CDR3 is CASTSGTKVAGELFF. DNA for the CDR3: TGTGCCAGCACCTCCGGGACTAAGGTCGCCGGGGAGCTGTTTTTT.

The V call is TRBV5-1, the J call TRBJ1-6; tentatively, D is TRBD1 (6 bases). The V gene's germline CDR1 is SGHRS and CDR2 YFSETQ. The length of the CDR3 is 15 residues. Trimming took off 0 bases at V and 9 bases at J, with 13 bases between the two ends. CDR3 sequence: CASSLDRAGFSPLHF. CDR3 DNA sequence: TGCGCCAGCAGCTTGGACAGGGCCGGTTTTTCACCCCTCCACTTT.

The genes are TRBV11-3 and TRBJ1-1, with a possible D match to TRBD1 (5 bases). Germline V gene lookup returns CDR1 SGHNT and CDR2 YENEEA. The V gene lost 5 bases and the J gene lost 4 bases, with 11 bases spanning the gap. This CDR3 is built from 13 residues. The CDR3 region is CASSAGGATEAFF. The CDR3 DNA reads as TGTGCCAGCAGCGCCGGAGGGGCCACTGAAGCTTTCTTT.

V gene TRBV15 combines with J gene TRBJ1-5; 12 bases are shared with TRBD1. The CDR3 loop spans 14 amino acids. CDR1 is LNHNV, CDR2 YYDKDF, per germline (reference sequence). With 5 bases clipped from V and 7 bases from J, the junction kept 3 bases outside the gene matches. The CDR3 is CATSGTGGGQPQHF. Written as DNA, the CDR3 is TGTGCCACCAGCGGGACAGGGGGCGGACAGCCCCAGCATTTT.

The chain employs TRBV6-6 and TRBJ2-7; 7 bases match TRBD2. The CDR3 has 15 residues. The germline V gene encodes CDR1 MNHNY and CDR2 SVGAGI (reference sequence). The junction had 3 bases not matched to a gene; V was cut back by 0 bases and J by 1 base. The CDR3 DNA follows: TGTGCCAGCAGTTACTCTAGCGGGTTTTCCTACGAGCAGTACTTC. This gives the protein CASSYSSGFSYEQYF.

The CDR3 DNA follows: TGCGCCAGCAGCGAGGACAGGGGTAATAGAGAGACCCAGTACTTC. Its translation is CASSEDRGNRETQYF. The chain links TRBV4-1 to TRBJ2-5, with 9 positions matching TRBD1. Trimming cost V 5 bases and J 4 bases; bases outside gene matches: 8. In germline, CDR1 is MGHRA, CDR2 YSYEKL. The length of the CDR3 is 15 residues.

CDR3 region: CATSNGDFPYEQYF. The CDR3 nucleotides are TGCGCCACTTCGAACGGGGATTTTCCCTACGAGCAGTACTTC. The chain employs TRBV23-1 and TRBJ2-7; possible D gene TRBD2, 5 bases. TRBV23-1 is an ORF; its function is uncertain. The CDR3 is 14 residues long. V was clipped by 10 bases and J by 2 bases, with 18 bases between them.

The rearrangement links TRBV6-5 to TRBJ2-7; tentatively, D is TRBD2 (5 bases). Trimming removed 11 bases at V and 0 bases at J, with 8 bases between. In germline, CDR1 is MNHEY, CDR2 SVGAGI. The CDR3 loop spans 11 amino acids. CDR3 nucleotide sequence: TGTGCCGTTGGGAGCTCCTACGAGCAGTACTTC. This gives the protein CAVGSSYEQYF.

To note about this clone: Other DNA sequences in the sample encode the same CDR3. This sequence joins TRBV7-2 and TRBJ1-1; 7 positions match TRBD1. The CDR3 runs to 13 residues. Losses at the gene ends were 5 bases for V and 1 base for J; bases not matched to a gene: 1. The germline CDR1 and CDR2 sequences are SGHTA and FQGNSA. The CDR3 DNA is TGTGCCAGCAGCCGGACAGGGAACACTGAAGCTTTCTTT. Translating it yields CASSRTGNTEAFF.

The chain's CDR3 is CAISTTENTEAFF. DNA of the CDR3: TGTGCCATCAGTACGACTGAGAACACTGAAGCTTTCTTT. The J gene is TRBJ1-1, the V gene TRBV10-3; D call uncertain. The CDR3 runs 13 residues. The V end was cut by 5 bases, the J end by 1 base, with 8 bases between. The germline gives CDR1 ENHRY, CDR2 SYGVKD.

On this clone: The sample contains more than one DNA sequence encoding this CDR3. This rearrangement joins TRBV7-2 to TRBJ1-2; no definite D call. Between the trimmed V and J ends, which lost 1 base and 0 bases, there was a span of 6 bases. Per germline, CDR1 SGHTA and CDR2 FQGNSA. The CDR3 has 14 amino acids. The DNA of the CDR3 is TGTGCCAGCAGCTTAGGAACCGCTAACTATGGCTACACCTTC. Its protein is CASSLGTANYGYTF.

This chain connects TRBV5-6 to TRBJ2-7, with TRBD2 as a possible D gene (6 bases). The length of the CDR3 is 15 residues. Trimming left V 0 bases short and J 5 bases short, with 15 bases between. Germline loops: CDR1 SGHDT, CDR2 YYEEEE. This CDR3 reads CASSLVFASANEQYF. Written as DNA, the CDR3 is TGTGCCAGCAGCTTGGTGTTCGCTAGCGCTAACGAGCAGTACTTC. Full variable domain (outside the CDR3, taken from reference TRBV5-6 and TRBJ2-7): DAGVTQSPTHLIKTRGQQVTLRCSPKSGHDTVSWYQQALGQGPQFIFQYYEEEERQRGNFPDRFSGHQFPNYSSELNVNALLLGDSALYLCASSLVFASANEQYFGPGTRLTVT.

The rearrangement joins TRBV2 to TRBJ1-1, with a possible D match to TRBD1 (6 bases). Germline CDR1 is SNHLY and CDR2 is FYNNEI. V lost 4 bases and J lost 1, with 10 bases in between. This CDR3 comprises 14 residues. The DNA of the CDR3 is TGTGCCAGCAGTGGACAGGTCCGGAACACTGAAGCTTTCTTT. It codes for CASSGQVRNTEAFF.

The table lists this clone with a few counts. The chain has TRBV5-6 and TRBJ2-7, with TRBD1 as a possible D gene (7 bases). V shed 1 base and J shed 7 bases, with 18 bases lying between them. Per the germline V gene, CDR1 is SGHDT and CDR2 is YYEEEE. The CDR3 sequence is 15 residues long. CDR3 nucleotides: TGTGCCAGCAGCTTGTCGACAGGGAGGCCGGGGGAGCAGTACTTC. Protein: CASSLSTGRPGEQYF.

On this clone: At one boundary the junction diverges from the germline segment, which might be a read error. The chain is built from TRBV20-1 and TRBJ2-5; 11 positions agree with TRBD2. The CDR3 has 11 amino acids. Looked up from germline, CDR1 is DFQATT and CDR2 is SNEGSKA (reference sequence). CDR3 coding DNA: TGCAGTGCTTCCCCCGGGACTAGCGGCAACTTC. Its translation: CSASPGTSGNF.

The V call is TRBV9, the J call TRBJ2-2; 8 positions agree with TRBD1. Per the germline V gene, CDR1 is SGDLS and CDR2 is YYNGEE. The CDR3 has 14 amino acids. V dropped 5 bases and J dropped 3; count of bases not matched to a gene: 3. The CDR3 is CASRDRVDTGELFF. CDR3 coding DNA: TGTGCCAGCAGGGACAGGGTAGACACCGGGGAGCTGTTTTTT.

The V call is TRBV19, the J call TRBJ2-1; 13 bases map to TRBD2. The CDR3 extends over 23 amino acids. Germline V CDR1 and CDR2: LNHDA, SQIVND (reference sequence). V lost 1 base to trimming and J lost 0 bases; unmatched junction nucleotides: 18. The CDR3 DNA follows: TGTGCCAGTAGTATAGTCCTAGCGAGAGGACTAGCGGGAGACCCCGCCTCCTACAATGAGCAGTTCTTC. Translated: CASSIVLARGLAGDPASYNEQFF.

Turning to this clone: Distinct nucleotide sequences in the sample also encode this CDR3. J is TRBJ2-3 and V is TRBV18; D possibly uses TRBD1 or TRBD2 (6 bases each). V lost 1 base and J lost 0, with 11 bases in between. The CDR3 length is 16 residues. CDR1 and CDR2 (germline): KGHSH, LQKENI. This chain's CDR3 is CASSPLRGASTDTQYF. As DNA, the CDR3 is TGTGCCAGCTCACCACTAAGGGGGGCTAGCACAGATACGCAGTATTTT.

The CDR3 sequence: CASSYSQDSNQPQHF. The CDR3 nucleotides are TGTGCCAGCAGTTACTCACAGGATAGCAATCAGCCCCAGCATTTT. The V gene is TRBV6-6, the J gene TRBJ1-5; tentative D call: TRBD1 (5 bases). Trimming removed 0 bases at V and 0 bases at J, with 6 bases between. This CDR3 comprises 15 residues. Germline V CDR1 and CDR2: MNHNY, SVGAGI (reference sequence).

The chain is built from TRBV4-3 and TRBJ1-4; 7 positions match TRBD1. Germline-derived CDR1 and CDR2 are LGHNA and YSLEER. The length of the CDR3 is 18 residues. Trimming cost V 2 bases and J 4 bases; bases outside gene matches: 13. CDR3 DNA sequence: TGCGCCAGCAGCCAAAACCGGGACAGACTTTTAGGTAATGAAAAACTGTTTTTT. Translated, it gives CASSQNRDRLLGNEKLFF.